The 28 T cell receptor beta chains in this list originate from one sample, sequenced in a study of shared clonotypes between healthy human individuals. Assay: immunoSEQ multiplex PCR; the TCRdb copy retains only in-frame clones and omits some. The sample lists 600,000 or so clones; roughly 98% were seen once. Naive CD8 cells, CD45RO-negative and positively selected for CCR7, excluded terminally differentiated effector memory CD45RA+ cells. Material for sequencing was naive CD8+ T cells sorted from blood. Source of these receptors: a man between 25 and 39 years old in good health.

This clone was detected only once. The CDR3 here is CASGTVTYEQYF. Here the CDR3 DNA reads TGTGCCAGCGGGACAGTCACCTACGAGCAGTACTTC. The chain uses TRBV7-9 and TRBJ2-7; 7 bases are shared with TRBD1. This CDR3 has 12 residues. Trimming removed 8 bases from V and 2 bases from J; junction bases left unmatched: 3. Germline CDR1 SEHNR, CDR2 FQNEAQ (reference sequence).

DNA of the CDR3: TGTGCCAGCAGCGTCAATCAAGGGCTGGTTTACGAGCAGTACTTC. It codes for CASSVNQGLVYEQYF. The V and J genes are TRBV14 and TRBJ2-7; D ambiguous. V was shortened by 5 bases and J by 4 bases, with 18 bases between the two germline ends. The CDR3 covers 15 residues. Germline CDR1 and CDR2: SGHDN and FVKESK.

The chain has TRBV7-8 and TRBJ1-1, with D unclear. CDR1 is SGHVS and CDR2 is FQNEAQ in the germline V gene. V shed 6 bases and J shed 4 bases, with 12 bases lying between them. There are 13 residues in the CDR3. CDR3 loop: CASSQWGRTEAFF. CDR3 nucleotides: TGTGCCAGCAGTCAGTGGGGTCGCACTGAAGCTTTCTTT.

This clone appeared a single time. The chain carries TRBV6-1 and TRBJ1-3; D remains unclear. The V and J ends lost 6 bases and 8 bases respectively, with 11 bases between them. Germline V gives CDR1 MNHNS, CDR2 SASEGT. The length of the CDR3 is 12 residues. The CDR3 protein is CASRSIDYTIYF. The CDR3 DNA reads as TGTGCCAGCAGATCCATAGACTACACCATATATTTT.

V and J are TRBV10-2 and TRBJ2-7; 9 bases fit TRBD1. V dropped 4 bases and J dropped 0; count of bases not matched to a gene: 16. From germline, CDR1 is WSHSY and CDR2 SAAADI. This CDR3 comprises 19 residues. The CDR3 here is CASSGPRTGDPLTSYEQYF. The CDR3, as DNA: TGCGCCAGCAGTGGCCCCCGGACAGGGGATCCCCTTACCTCCTACGAGCAGTACTTC.

The genes are TRBV6-1 and TRBJ2-5; D possibly corresponds to TRBD2 (5 bases). CDR3 size: 11 residues. The ends were cut back, 7 bases at V and 7 bases at J, with 10 bases in the middle. Germline CDR1 MNHNS, CDR2 SASEGT. DNA of the CDR3: TGTGCCAGCAACGGAGAGGGGACCCAGTACTTC. This encodes CASNGEGTQYF.

CDR3 in DNA: TGTGCCAGTTATCAGGGGGCCCCTAACTATGGCTACACCTTC. Its translation: CASYQGAPNYGYTF. The chain joins TRBV28 to TRBJ1-2, with 8 bases identical to TRBD1. Losses at the gene ends were 9 bases for V and 0 bases for J; bases not matched to a gene: 6. CDR3 length: 14 residues. Looked up from germline, CDR1 is MDHEN and CDR2 is SYDVKM.

A remark on this clone: Other DNA sequences in this specimen translate into the identical CDR3. This sequence joins TRBV9 and TRBJ2-7; weak D call: TRBD2 (5 bases). The CDR3 has 14 amino acids. V gave up 0 bases and J gave up 2 bases, with 9 bases separating them. CDR1 is SGDLS and CDR2 is YYNGEE in the germline V gene. The CDR3 loop is CASSVGGDTYEQYF. CDR3 in DNA: TGTGCCAGCAGCGTAGGGGGAGACACCTACGAGCAGTACTTC.

This clone occurred once. This chain joins TRBV18 and TRBJ2-7, with D perhaps matching TRBD1 (6 bases). The CDR3 is made up of 16 amino acids. Germline CDR1 KGHSH, CDR2 LQKENI. Between the trimmed V and J ends, which lost 4 bases and 3 bases, there was a span of 19 bases. The CDR3 protein is CASSLQTGGVHYEQYF. In DNA, the CDR3 is TGTGCCAGCTCACTCCAGACAGGCGGCGTCCACTACGAGCAGTACTTC.

This chain links TRBV5-1 with TRBJ2-7, with 9 bases that match TRBD2. The CDR3 spans 15 residues. Trimming removed 3 bases from V and 1 base from J; junction bases left unmatched: 5. From germline, CDR1 is SGHRS and CDR2 YFSETQ. CDR3 loop: CASSSYSGGSYEQYF. The DNA of the CDR3 is TGCGCCAGCAGCTCCTATAGCGGGGGATCCTACGAGCAGTACTTC.

The chain has TRBV7-9 and TRBJ2-3; 7 nucleotides match TRBD1. V shed 5 bases, J shed 6 bases, and the junction held 14 bases outside the gene matches. CDR3 length: 16 amino acids. The germline CDR1 and CDR2 sequences are SEHNR and FQNEAQ (reference sequence). The CDR3 loop reads CASSPSDRTKGDTQYF. DNA for the CDR3: TGTGCCAGCAGCCCCTCGGACAGGACGAAGGGGGATACGCAGTATTTT.

The chain is built from TRBV27 and TRBJ2-3; D is perhaps TRBD2 (6 bases). V lost 3 bases and J lost 6, with 16 bases in between. Germline V gene data show CDR1 as MNHEY and CDR2 as SMNVEV (reference sequence). The CDR3 has 15 residues. As DNA, the CDR3 is TGTGCCAGCAGTTTTGACGCGGGGACCCAGGATACGCAGTATTTT. It codes for CASSFDAGTQDTQYF.

The chain recombines TRBV10-1 with TRBJ2-1; TRBD1 matches at 10 bases. With 0 bases clipped from V and 12 bases from J, the junction kept 2 bases outside the gene matches. The CDR3 contains 13 residues. Germline lookup yields CDR1 WNHNN and CDR2 SYGVQD (reference sequence). The CDR3 is CASSESGDRGQFF. The CDR3 DNA reads TGCGCCAGCAGTGAGTCAGGGGACAGGGGGCAGTTCTTC.

On this clone itself: The sample carries other DNA sequences with the same CDR3. This chain links TRBV27 with TRBJ2-7; the match to TRBD1 covers 9 bases. Germline CDR1 is MNHEY and CDR2 is SMNVEV (reference sequence). The CDR3 is made up of 14 amino acids. V was pared by 3 bases and J by 2 bases, with 2 bases of the junction left unmatched. CDR3 region: CASSLGQGTYEQYF. CDR3 nucleotide sequence: TGTGCCAGCAGTTTGGGACAGGGTACCTACGAGCAGTACTTC.

This clone was picked up one time. The CDR3 sequence is CASSESVGLGNIQYF. The DNA of the CDR3 is TGTGCCAGCAGTGAATCGGTGGGTTTGGGGAACATTCAGTACTTC. J is TRBJ2-4 and V is TRBV6-1; D is ambiguous. This CDR3 comprises 15 residues. The V and J ends lost 2 bases and 7 bases respectively, with 15 bases between them. Germline V lookup: CDR1 MNHNS, CDR2 SASEGT.

The gene calls are TRBV4-1 and TRBJ2-7, with a tentative D call TRBD2 (6 bases). Looked up from germline, CDR1 is MGHRA and CDR2 is YSYEKL. Trimming shortened V by 3 bases and J by 7 bases, and 13 bases separated the two germline ends. The CDR3 sequence is 13 residues long. The CDR3 DNA reads TGCGCCAGCAGCCAGGCCGCAGGGAGGGAGCAGTACTTC. The encoded protein is CASSQAAGREQYF.

The rearrangement joins TRBV27 to TRBJ1-5, with D possibly TRBD1 on 6 matching bases. V was shortened by 6 bases and J by 9 bases, with 12 bases between the two germline ends. The CDR3 sequence is 12 residues long. Per germline, CDR1 MNHEY and CDR2 SMNVEV (reference sequence). The DNA for the CDR3 is TGTGCCAGCAGCGCTACAGGGTGGCCCCAGCATTTT. This translates into CASSATGWPQHF.

The chain couples TRBV11-2 to TRBJ2-1, with a possible D match to TRBD2 (6 bases). V dropped 10 bases and J dropped 0 bases, with 22 bases sitting between them. This CDR3 comprises 17 residues. Germline-derived CDR1 and CDR2 are SGHAT and FQNNGV. For the CDR3, the DNA is TGTGCCACCGCGGGCCCACGGGACTCTAGCTCCTACAATGAGCAGTTCTTC. Protein: CATAGPRDSSSYNEQFF.

This sequence joins TRBV6-1 and TRBJ2-1; TRBD1 matches 8 bases. J was trimmed by 2 bases and V by 6 bases; bases with no gene match: 6. The germline V gene has CDR1 MNHNS and CDR2 SASEGT. CDR3 length: 15 amino acids. The CDR3, as DNA: TGTGCCAGCAGGAGACAGGGGAGTGCCTACAATGAGCAGTTCTTC. Amino acid sequence: CASRRQGSAYNEQFF.

Only one count was recorded for this clone. The CDR3 sequence is CASGPTGTGVNEQFF. The CDR3 bases are TGTGCTAGTGGCCCTACCGGGACAGGGGTCAATGAGCAGTTCTTC. The J gene is TRBJ2-1, the V gene TRBV12-5, with TRBD1 matching 10 bases. The CDR3 consists of 15 residues. V lost 6 bases and J lost 6; bases outside the gene matches: 8. Germline assignment: CDR1 LGHNT and CDR2 FRNRAP.

A note on this clone: Other DNA sequences in this sample translate to the same CDR3. The rearrangement joins TRBV10-1 to TRBJ2-7; D is unclear. The germline gives CDR1 WNHNN, CDR2 SYGVQD (reference sequence). V lost 0 bases and J 4 bases, leaving 4 bases between the germline ends. The CDR3 covers 12 residues. In DNA form, the CDR3 reads TGCGCCAGCAGTGAGTCTGGGTACGAGCAGTACTTC. Translating gives CASSESGYEQYF.

This chain joins TRBV5-4 and TRBJ2-7; TRBD2 matches at 9 bases. Germline V lookup: CDR1 SGHNT, CDR2 YYREEE (reference sequence). The trim removed 4 bases at V and 4 bases at J, leaving 12 bases unmatched. The length of the CDR3 is 16 residues. CDR3 amino acids: CASSPITTSGLYEQYF. CDR3 bases: TGTGCCAGCAGCCCGATTACGACTAGCGGCCTATACGAGCAGTACTTC.

The chain has TRBV7-9 and TRBJ2-1; D unresolved. Looked up from germline, CDR1 is SEHNR and CDR2 is FQNEAQ (reference sequence). This CDR3 has 17 amino acids. With 10 bases removed from V and 0 bases from J, the gap between germline ends came to 22 bases. The CDR3, as DNA: TGTGCCACCCGCCGCCCCGTGCGATCGAGCTCCTACAATGAGCAGTTCTTC. The encoded protein is CATRRPVRSSSYNEQFF.

The chain combines TRBV7-9 with TRBJ2-7, with D possibly being TRBD1 (5 bases). CDR1 is SEHNR, CDR2 FQNEAQ, per germline (reference sequence). This CDR3 is built from 13 residues. Between the trimmed V and J ends, which lost 6 bases and 0 bases, there was a span of 9 bases. The CDR3 reads CASRVQASYEQYF. The CDR3 bases are TGTGCCAGCAGGGTACAGGCCTCCTACGAGCAGTACTTC.

The chain couples TRBV29-1 to TRBJ2-4; D is perhaps TRBD2 (6 bases). The CDR3 has 14 amino acids. V lost 6 bases and J lost 3, with 15 bases in between. Germline V gene data show CDR1 as SQVTM and CDR2 as ANQGSEA. Here the CDR3 DNA reads TGCAGCGTGTCCCGGGCGGGACGCAAAAACATTCAGTACTTC. Translated, it gives CSVSRAGRKNIQYF.

The rearrangement joins TRBV9 to TRBJ2-5; 10 nucleotides agree with TRBD2. J was trimmed by 0 bases and V by 0 bases; bases with no gene match: 8. In germline, CDR1 is SGDLS, CDR2 YYNGEE. The CDR3 extends over 18 amino acids. The CDR3 reads CASSVGSGRLRYQETQYF. For the CDR3, the DNA is TGTGCCAGCAGCGTAGGTAGCGGGAGGTTACGGTACCAAGAGACCCAGTACTTC.

The chain has TRBV18 and TRBJ1-4; no clear D gene. There are 16 residues in the CDR3. Deletions cut 6 bases from V and 0 bases from J, with 14 bases between. In germline, CDR1 is KGHSH, CDR2 LQKENI. CDR3 sequence: CASSQMGTATNEKLFF. The DNA for the CDR3 is TGTGCCAGCTCTCAAATGGGCACCGCAACTAATGAAAAACTGTTTTTT.

The chain carries TRBV7-7 and TRBJ2-2, with a weak D call TRBD2 (6 bases). There are 16 residues in the CDR3. Deletions cut 2 bases from V and 7 bases from J, with 17 bases between. Germline-derived CDR1 and CDR2 are SSHAT and FNYEAQ (reference sequence). The CDR3 sequence: CASSLMGLARDGELFF. The CDR3 DNA sequence: TGTGCCAGCAGCTTAATGGGGCTAGCGCGAGACGGGGAGCTGTTTTTT.